These T cell receptor beta chains were read from a single sample in a study of PD-1 blockade in classical Hodgkin lymphoma. Measured with immunoSEQ multiplex PCR; TCRdb has only the in-frame clones, and not every one. There are tens of thousands of clones in the sample; roughly 80% occur only once, and approximately 2.8% lies in the top ten. The input for sequencing was CD4+ T cells from blood, taken before the fourth cycle of nivolumab. The receptors here all came from a human donor with classical Hodgkin lymphoma. CDR3s include the opening cysteine and the closing phenylalanine or tryptophan. A D gene is named only where the DNA matches it firmly. Not all rows give a size; the values are once, few, many and, for expanded clones, a class.

clone_size d_call j_call v_call cdr3_aa cdr3_nt
. . TRBJ1-4 TRBV19 CASSVLDSSTEKLFF TGTGCCAGTAGTGTTTTGGACTCATCCACGGAAAAACTGTTTTTT
. . TRBJ1-1 TRBV7-9 CASSSDSYRDSFF TGTGCCAGCAGTTCCGATTCTTACAGGGACTCGTTCTTT
. TRBD2 TRBJ2-5 TRBV27 CASSLRRAGGQETQYF TGTGCCAGCAGTTTGAGGAGGGCGGGGGGGCAAGAGACCCAGTACTTC
. TRBD1 TRBJ1-4 TRBV19 CASSIAGQGGELFF TGTGCCAGTAGTATAGCGGGACAGGGTGGAGAACTGTTTTTT
few . TRBJ1-1 TRBV25-1 CASMMGGGSEAFF TGTGCCAGCATGATGGGTGGAGGTTCTGAAGCTTTCTTT
. . TRBJ2-7 TRBV6-6 CASSYDAAYEQYF TGTGCCAGCAGTTACGACGCGGCCTACGAGCAGTACTTC
. TRBD1 TRBJ1-4 TRBV5-1 CASSLLETGNEKLFF TGCGCCAGCAGCTTGTTAGAGACAGGGAATGAAAAACTGTTTTTT
few . TRBJ1-5 TRBV2 CASSGWSGSNQPQHF TGTGCCAGCAGTGGGTGGTCAGGGAGCAATCAGCCCCAGCATTTT
. . TRBJ2-7 TRBV5-1 CASSLAQGRWREQYF TGCGCCAGCAGCTTGGCCCAGGGAAGGTGGCGCGAGCAGTACTTC
. TRBD2 TRBJ2-1 TRBV4-2 CASSQVLAGAPSSYNEQFF TGTGCCAGCAGCCAAGTCCTAGCGGGGGCTCCCAGCTCCTACAATGAGCAGTTCTTC
. TRBD1 TRBJ1-6 TRBV19 CASSAGQGGTPLHF TGTGCCAGTAGTGCGGGACAGGGGGGTACACCCCTCCACTTT
. . TRBJ2-3 TRBV5-4 CASSFNSVASTDTQYF TGTGCCAGCAGCTTTAACAGTGTTGCTAGCACAGATACGCAGTATTTT
. TRBD1 TRBJ2-1 TRBV9 CASSETGYYNEQFF TGTGCCAGCAGCGAGACAGGGTACTACAATGAGCAGTTCTTC
. TRBD1 TRBJ1-1 TRBV4-3 CASSQDVTGRREAFF TGCGCCAGCAGCCAAGATGTGACAGGGAGAAGGGAAGCTTTCTTT
. . TRBJ2-5 TRBV7-9 CASSLNQETQYF TGTGCCAGCAGCTTAAATCAAGAGACCCAGTACTTC
. TRBD1 TRBJ1-3 TRBV4-2 CASSQDRTGSGNTIYF TGTGCCAGCAGCCAAGATCGGACAGGCTCTGGAAACACCATATATTTT
. . TRBJ2-2 TRBV2 CASSPEGSGELFF TGTGCCAGCAGTCCTGAGGGGTCCGGGGAGCTGTTTTTT
few TRBD1 TRBJ1-2 TRBV10-3 CAISENQGEGYTF TGTGCCATCAGTGAGAACCAGGGGGAAGGCTACACCTTC
. . TRBJ1-1 TRBV2 CASSYEGGTEAFF TGTGCCAGCAGTTACGAGGGGGGTACTGAAGCTTTCTTT
. TRBD1 TRBJ1-3 TRBV7-9 CASSPNLGQVTSGNTIYF TGTGCCAGCAGTCCGAACCTCGGACAGGTGACCTCTGGAAACACCATATATTTT
. TRBD1 TRBJ1-4 TRBV7-2 CASSFQGAIEKLFF TGTGCCAGCAGCTTCCAGGGGGCGATTGAAAAACTGTTTTTT
. . TRBJ2-2 TRBV19 CASSIDGGLNTGELFF TGTGCCAGTAGTATAGACGGCGGGTTAAACACCGGGGAGCTGTTTTTT
. TRBD1 TRBJ2-2 TRBV5-1 CASSLQGASGELFF TGCGCCAGCAGCCTCCAGGGGGCAAGCGGGGAGCTGTTTTTT
. . TRBJ1-3 TRBV18 CASSPGTSGNTIYF TGTGCCAGCTCTCCTGGGACATCTGGAAACACCATATATTTT
. . TRBJ1-2 TRBV6-6 CASIQGVFNYGYTF TGTGCCAGCATCCAAGGGGTATTTAACTATGGCTACACCTTC
. . TRBJ1-2 TRBV18 CASSLTSDSANYGYTF TGTGCCAGCTCACTTACCTCCGACAGTGCTAACTATGGCTACACCTTC
. . TRBJ1-2 TRBV2 CASRVTTESYGYTF TGTGCCAGCAGAGTTACTACAGAATCCTATGGCTACACCTTC
. . TRBJ1-2 TRBV18 CASSQQRENYGYTF TGTGCCAGCTCACAACAGCGAGAAAACTATGGCTACACCTTC
. TRBD2 TRBJ2-3 TRBV2 CASGLAGADTQYF TGTGCCAGCGGTCTAGCGGGGGCAGATACGCAGTATTTT
. TRBD1 TRBJ1-2 TRBV28 CASSLDRIYGYTF TGTGCCAGCAGCTTGGACAGGATCTATGGCTACACCTTC
. . TRBJ2-2 TRBV10-3 CAISTQGQASNTGELFF TGTGCCATCAGCACCCAGGGCCAGGCATCGAACACCGGGGAGCTGTTTTTT
. TRBD1 TRBJ2-3 TRBV6-5 CASEEGQGTHTQYF TGTGCCAGCGAGGAGGGACAGGGCACACATACGCAGTATTTT
. . TRBJ1-1 TRBV9 CASTRRSVNTEAFF TGTGCCAGCACGAGAAGGTCTGTGAACACTGAAGCTTTCTTT
. TRBD2 TRBJ2-5 TRBV7-2 CASSSSQRGVQETQYF TGTGCCAGCAGCTCTTCTCAGCGGGGGGTACAAGAGACCCAGTACTTC
. . TRBJ2-7 TRBV6-5 CASSQFYFEQYF TGTGCCAGCAGCCAATTCTACTTCGAGCAGTACTTC
. . TRBJ2-2 TRBV6-5 CASSYYGELFF TGTGCCAGCAGTTACTACGGGGAGCTGTTTTTT
. TRBD2 TRBJ2-4 TRBV10-3 CAISDRTSGDKNIQYF TGTGCCATCAGTGATAGGACTAGCGGCGATAAAAACATTCAGTACTTC
once TRBD1 TRBJ2-2 TRBV4-1 CASSQDQGADTGELFF TGCGCCAGCAGCCAAGATCAGGGGGCGGACACCGGGGAGCTGTTTTTT
. TRBD1 TRBJ1-2 TRBV11-2 CASSPGQGADGYTF TGTGCCAGCAGCCCGGGACAGGGGGCGGATGGCTACACCTTC
. . TRBJ2-7 TRBV6-6 CASSYTQEGYEQYF TGTGCCAGCAGTTACACCCAGGAGGGGTACGAGCAGTACTTC
. . TRBJ2-6 TRBV4-2 CASSQEITRSGANVLTF TGTGCCAGCAGCCAAGAAATCACCCGCTCTGGGGCCAACGTCCTGACTTTC
. . TRBJ1-6 TRBV11-3 CASSQAGQQENSPLHF TGTGCCAGCAGCCAAGCCGGGCAGCAGGAGAATTCACCCCTCCACTTT
once TRBD2 TRBJ2-3 TRBV30 CAIGTSGGDTQYF TGTGCCATCGGGACTAGCGGGGGAGATACGCAGTATTTT
. . TRBJ2-3 TRBV2 CASSGRRGRTDTQYF TGTGCCAGCAGTGGGCGGAGGGGACGCACAGATACGCAGTATTTT
. TRBD1 TRBJ1-1 TRBV13 CASSSTRQGGVWNTEAFF TGTGCCAGCAGCTCAACGAGACAGGGCGGTGTTTGGAACACTGAAGCTTTCTTT
few . TRBJ1-3 TRBV4-1 CASSPAQPRGGNTIYF TGCGCCAGCAGCCCAGCACAACCCCGAGGGGGAAACACCATATATTTT
. . TRBJ2-4 TRBV5-1 CASKVFPAQNIQYF TGCGCCAGCAAAGTGTTTCCTGCCCAAAACATTCAGTACTTC
. TRBD2 TRBJ2-3 TRBV9 CASSVGIGGNTDTQYF TGTGCCAGCAGCGTAGGCATCGGGGGGAACACAGATACGCAGTATTTT
. . TRBJ2-7 TRBV6-5 CASSLDGATYEQYF TGTGCCAGCAGTTTGGACGGAGCCACCTACGAGCAGTACTTC
. TRBD1 TRBJ2-1 TRBV13 CASSPRQGNYNEQFF TGTGCCAGCAGCCCACGACAGGGGAACTACAATGAGCAGTTCTTC
. . TRBJ1-2 TRBV6-1 CASRGQVTGAGYTF TGTGCCAGCAGGGGGCAGGTGACAGGAGCCGGCTACACCTTC
once . TRBJ2-6 TRBV6-5 CASSYSPGANVLTF TGTGCCAGCAGTTACTCGCCCGGGGCCAACGTCCTGACTTTC
. TRBD1 TRBJ2-5 TRBV9 CASSVAGQGGETQYF TGTGCCAGCAGCGTAGCTGGACAGGGCGGCGAGACCCAGTACTTC
. TRBD2 TRBJ2-1 TRBV7-9 CASSPPGTSGGNEQFF TGTGCCAGCAGCCCCCCAGGGACTAGCGGGGGCAATGAGCAGTTCTTC
. . TRBJ2-7 TRBV7-2 CASSLRLYSNEQYF TGTGCCAGCAGCTTAAGACTTTATTCCAACGAGCAGTACTTC
. TRBD1 TRBJ1-3 TRBV7-2 CASSSQGASGNTIYF TGTGCCAGCAGCTCCCAGGGGGCCTCTGGAAACACCATATATTTT
. . TRBJ1-2 TRBV7-2 CASSSSFGGYTF TGTGCCAGCAGCTCTTCATTTGGTGGCTACACCTTC
. . TRBJ1-3 TRBV6-5 CASASSRSGNTIYF TGTGCCAGCGCCTCAAGCCGATCTGGAAACACCATATATTTT
. TRBD1 TRBJ2-5 TRBV15 CATSRDDRAGETQYF TGTGCCACCAGCAGAGATGACAGGGCGGGAGAGACCCAGTACTTC